The 27 T cell receptor beta chains below all came from one sample that was sequenced in a study of T cells after yellow fever vaccination. In TCRdb, the 5' RACE reads were re-called with MiXCR into one record per CDR3 protein. The sample lists 300,000 to 400,000 distinct CDR3 sequences, under 5% occurring once. The material sequenced was PBMCs, taken 5 days after the yellow fever booster vaccination. The receptor set was obtained from a young man who received the YFV17D yellow fever vaccine.

This clonotype was counted between two and nine times. The chain joins TRBV10-3 to TRBJ2-2; 8 bases are shared with TRBD1. Losses at the gene ends were 11 bases for V and 1 base for J; bases not matched to a gene: 6. The CDR3 extends over 14 amino acids. The germline V gene has CDR1 ENHRY and CDR2 SYGVKD. The CDR3 sequence is CAAGGTGNTGELFF. The CDR3 DNA reads as TGTGCCGCGGGTGGGACAGGGAACACCGGGGAGCTGTTTTTT.

A remark on this clonotype: Given a much more abundant clone one base away, this may be a read error. This chain links TRBV20-1 with TRBJ2-1; 8 bases line up with TRBD2. This CDR3 region has 14 residues. Germline CDR1 reads DFQATT; CDR2 reads SNEGSKA (reference sequence). The CDR3 is CSLRGASGYTEQFF. The CDR3 DNA reads as TGCAGTCTTAGGGGGGCTAGCGGGTACACTGAGCAGTTCTTC.

The table lists this clonotype with a few counts. J is TRBJ1-1 and V is TRBV27, with D hard to call. V was shortened by 8 bases and J by 1 base, with 11 bases between the two germline ends. This CDR3 region has 13 residues. The germline V gene has CDR1 MNHEY and CDR2 SMNVEV (reference sequence). The CDR3 sequence: CASRGLPNTEAFF. CDR3 bases: TGTGCCAGCCGTGGGCTCCCGAACACTGAAGCTTTCTTT.

This clonotype was counted many times. The V call is TRBV12-3 or TRBV12-4, the J call TRBJ1-1; no reliable D call. The CDR3 length is 14 residues. V lost 5 bases, J lost 7 bases, and 17 bases lay in between. CDR3: CASSPSGVFHEAFF. The DNA of the CDR3 is TGTGCCAGCAGTCCGTCGGGAGTATTCCATGAAGCTTTCTTT.

J is TRBJ1-4 and V is TRBV10-2; D unclear. Germline values: CDR1 WSHSY, CDR2 SAAADI. CDR3 length equals 17 residues. Trimming cost V 8 bases and J 5 bases, with 24 bases left between them. As DNA, the CDR3 is TGCGCCAGCCAGCGGGGTGGAGTTTTTAATCTAAATGAAAAACTGTTTTTT. As protein: CASQRGGVFNLNEKLFF.

The CDR3 is CASSFRHRETQYF. The DNA for the CDR3 is TGTGCCAGCAGTTTTCGCCATCGGGAGACCCAGTACTTC. The rearrangement joins TRBV12-3 or TRBV12-4 to TRBJ2-5; D is ambiguous. This CDR3 region has 13 residues. Trimming stripped 3 bases from V and 5 bases from J, with 10 bases between.

This clonotype was seen more than once but under ten times. The V gene is TRBV4-1, the J gene TRBJ2-1; TRBD2 matches 8 bases. With 0 bases clipped from V and 1 base from J, the junction kept 2 bases outside the gene matches. CDR3 length: 16 amino acids. Per the germline V gene, CDR1 is MGHRA and CDR2 is YSYEKL. CDR3 residues: CASSQEERGSYNEQFF. The CDR3 nucleotides read TGCGCCAGCAGCCAAGAGGAGCGGGGGTCCTACAATGAGCAGTTCTTC.

The chain combines TRBV7-2 with TRBJ1-2, with 8 positions matching TRBD1. Germline loops: CDR1 SGHTA, CDR2 FQGNSA. Trimming at V came to 8 bases and at J to 5 bases, leaving 10 bases not matched to a gene. The CDR3 covers 14 residues. The chain's CDR3 is CASGPQGAGYGYTF. The CDR3 DNA reads as TGTGCCAGCGGCCCGCAGGGGGCAGGGTATGGCTACACCTTC.

V is TRBV7-9 and J is TRBJ2-3, with 11 positions matching TRBD1. Germline-derived CDR1 and CDR2 are SEHNR and FQNEAQ (reference sequence). CDR3 length equals 16 residues. Germline trimming cut 5 bases from V and 3 bases from J; bases unmatched to any gene: 7. The CDR3: CASSIGQGAGTDTQYF. For the CDR3, the DNA is TGTGCCAGCAGCATCGGACAGGGGGCCGGGACAGATACGCAGTATTTT. The full variable domain, rest sourced from reference TRBV7-9 and TRBJ2-3, is DTGVSQNPRHKITKRGQNVTFRCDPISEHNRLYWYRQTLGQGPEFLTYFQNEAQLEKSRLLSDRFSAERPKGSFSTLEIQRTEQGDSAMYLCASSIGQGAGTDTQYFGPGTRLTVL.

In this sample, this clonotype turned up a few times. The genes are TRBV20-1 and TRBJ2-5; D may correspond to TRBD1 or TRBD2 (5 bases each). Germline V gene lookup returns CDR1 DFQATT and CDR2 SNEGSKA (reference sequence). Trimming left V 5 bases short and J 2 bases short, with 9 bases between. This CDR3 has 12 residues. CDR3 sequence (DNA): TGCAGTGCTTGGGACCCTCAAGAGACCCAGTACTTC. The encoded protein is CSAWDPQETQYF.

In its sample, this clonotype was seen a few times. The chain carries TRBV4-3 and TRBJ1-1, with D unresolved. The V end was cut by 1 base, the J end by 2 bases, with 11 bases between. This CDR3 spans 15 amino acids. Germline CDR1 is LGHNA and CDR2 is YSLEER. DNA of the CDR3: TGCGCCAGCAGCCAAGCGAATTTGGGCAACACTGAAGCTTTCTTT. It yields the protein CASSQANLGNTEAFF.

This clonotype has a handful of counts. V gene TRBV7-9 combines with J gene TRBJ2-2; D is undetermined. Germline loops: CDR1 SEHNR, CDR2 FQNEAQ (reference sequence). Trimming removed 2 bases from V and 7 bases from J, with 11 bases in between. The CDR3 covers 14 residues. Here the CDR3 DNA reads TGTGCCAGCAGCTTACCGAGATTGGGCGGGGAGCTGTTTTTT. Translating gives CASSLPRLGGELFF.

This clonotype has a handful of counts. The V and J genes are TRBV10-3 and TRBJ1-3; D unresolved. The CDR3 is made up of 16 amino acids. Deletions cut 5 bases from V and 0 bases from J, with 14 bases between. Germline V CDR1 and CDR2: ENHRY, SYGVKD. The CDR3 protein is CAISPSYPSSGNTIYF. CDR3 bases: TGTGCCATCAGTCCCAGCTACCCCAGCTCTGGAAACACCATATATTTT.

V is TRBV7-2 and J is TRBJ2-5; 8 bases agree with TRBD1. The CDR3 covers 15 residues. In germline, CDR1 is SGHTA, CDR2 FQGNSA. Trimming removed 5 bases from V and 4 bases from J; junction bases left unmatched: 9. This chain's CDR3 is CASSMDRALLETQYF. In nucleotides, the CDR3 is TGTGCCAGCAGCATGGACAGGGCACTGCTAGAGACCCAGTACTTC.

This chain's CDR3 is CASSPVAGFNEQYF. In DNA, the CDR3 is TGTGCCAGCAGCCCCGTCGCAGGGTTCAACGAGCAGTACTTC. The J gene is TRBJ2-7, the V gene TRBV3-1, with a weak D call TRBD1 (5 bases). V was clipped by 4 bases and J by 5 bases, with 15 bases between them. The CDR3 is made up of 14 amino acids. CDR1 and CDR2 from the germline V gene are LGHDT and YNNKEL (reference sequence).

This clonotype was seen only a few times. The chain carries TRBV7-2 and TRBJ2-1; 11 bases line up with TRBD2. The CDR3 extends over 16 amino acids. Germline-derived CDR1 and CDR2 are SGHTA and FQGNSA. Losses at the gene ends were 4 bases for V and 10 bases for J; bases not matched to a gene: 12. The DNA for the CDR3 is TGTGCCAGCAGCTCCCGACTAGCGGGGATGAAATGGGAGCAGTTCTTC. Protein: CASSSRLAGMKWEQFF.

This clonotype was recorded at least ten times. The rearrangement links TRBV23-1 to TRBJ2-6; D unresolved. TRBV23-1 counts as an open reading frame of uncertain function. Deletions cut 0 bases from V and 0 bases from J, with 3 bases between. CDR3 length: 15 residues. The DNA of the CDR3 is TGCGCCAGCAGTCAATCGTCCTCTGGGGCCAACGTCCTGACTTTC. As protein: CASSQSSSGANVLTF.

This clonotype appeared many times. The rearrangement uses TRBV5-1 and TRBJ2-3; D unclear. The CDR3 loop spans 14 amino acids. Germline V CDR1 and CDR2: SGHRS, YFSETQ. Deletions cut 1 base from V and 1 base from J, with 7 bases between. CDR3 in amino acids: CASSLPGRTDTQYF. DNA of the CDR3: TGCGCCAGCAGCTTGCCCGGACGCACAGATACGCAGTATTTT.

This clonotype was detected only a few times. The V call is TRBV7-6, the J call TRBJ2-3, with 8 bases that match TRBD1. The J segment lost 2 bases and the V segment lost 3 bases, leaving 13 bases of the junction unmatched. This CDR3 has 18 amino acids. CDR1 SGHVS and CDR2 FNYEAQ come from the germline V gene. CDR3 DNA sequence: TGTGCCAGCAGCTTGGGTCGAACAGGGGGGACGAACACAGATACGCAGTATTTT. It translates to CASSLGRTGGTNTDTQYF.

This chain connects TRBV5-1 to TRBJ1-2, with no clear D. V shed 4 bases and J shed 3 bases, with 10 bases lying between them. The CDR3 contains 13 residues. Germline assignment: CDR1 SGHRS and CDR2 YFSETQ. DNA of the CDR3: TGCGCCAGCAGCCCCCGCGGGGACTATGGCTACACCTTC. It specifies CASSPRGDYGYTF. The complete variable domain, with remaining parts taken from reference TRBV5-1 and TRBJ1-2, reads KAGVTQTPRYLIKTRGQQVTLSCSPISGHRSVSWYQQTPGQGLQFLFEYFSETQRNKGNFPGRFSGRQFSNSRSEMNVSTLELGDSALYLCASSPRGDYGYTFGSGTRLTVV.

In nucleotides, the CDR3 is TGTGCCAGCCGTCGAGTCGGGGTGGGGGCCAACGTCCTGACTTTC. It translates to CASRRVGVGANVLTF. The chain is built from TRBV16 and TRBJ2-6; D may be TRBD2 (5 bases). CDR1 is KGHSY and CDR2 is FQNENV in the germline V gene. The CDR3 length is 15 residues. Trimming took 8 bases from V and 4 from J, leaving 15 bases between them. Using reference TRBV16 and TRBJ2-6 for the parts outside the CDR3, the full variable domain is GEEVAQTPKHLVRGEGQKAKLYCAPIKGHSYVFWYQQVLKNEFKFLISFQNENVFDETGMPKERFSAKCLPNSPCSLEIQATKLEDSAVYFCASRRVGVGANVLTFGAGSRLTVL.

This clonotype showed up many times. The V call is TRBV7-2, the J call TRBJ2-3, with TRBD2 matching 13 bases. The CDR3 is 18 amino acids. The V gene's germline CDR1 is SGHTA and CDR2 FQGNSA. V shed 5 bases and J 3 bases; nucleotides not matched to a gene: 11. DNA for the CDR3: TGTGCCAGCAGCAAAGGGGCGACTAGCGGGGGGCCTACAGATACGCAGTATTTT. This codes for CASSKGATSGGPTDTQYF.

This clonotype was counted ten times or more. The chain couples TRBV14 to TRBJ2-2, with D uncertain. V was trimmed by 4 bases and J by 3 bases, leaving 6 bases between them. Germline assignment: CDR1 SGHDN and CDR2 FVKESK. The CDR3 has 13 residues. The CDR3 DNA reads as TGTGCCAGCAGCCCCCAGGACACCGGGGAGCTGTTTTTT. It translates to CASSPQDTGELFF.

The chain links TRBV23-1 to TRBJ2-3; 7 bases agree with TRBD2. TRBV23-1 is reported as an ORF; its role is uncertain. The CDR3 contains 14 residues. The trim removed 11 bases at V and 1 base at J, leaving 9 bases unmatched. The CDR3 is CAPRNGRGTDTQYF. The CDR3 DNA sequence: TGCGCCCCGAGAAATGGGAGGGGCACAGATACGCAGTATTTT.

This clonotype was detected many times. The rearrangement joins TRBV7-9 to TRBJ2-7, with D possibly being TRBD2 (5 bases). The CDR3 consists of 12 residues. V lost 4 bases and J lost 7, with 11 bases in between. Germline CDR1 reads SEHNR; CDR2 reads FQNEAQ (reference sequence). In DNA form, the CDR3 reads TGTGCCAGCAGCTCGGACTTCCTAGAGCAGTACTTC. This codes for CASSSDFLEQYF. Supplemented by reference TRBV7-9 and TRBJ2-7, the full variable domain reads DTGVSQNPRHKITKRGQNVTFRCDPISEHNRLYWYRQTLGQGPEFLTYFQNEAQLEKSRLLSDRFSAERPKGSFSTLEIQRTEQGDSAMYLCASSSDFLEQYFGPGTRLTVT.

A few counts support this clonotype. The rearrangement uses TRBV6-6 and TRBJ2-4; D gene uncertain. Germline V gene lookup returns CDR1 MNHNY and CDR2 SVGAGI (reference sequence). Trimming pared 2 bases from V and 0 bases from J, leaving 8 bases between. This CDR3 has 15 residues. This CDR3 is CASSYRILAKNIQYF. The CDR3, as DNA: TGTGCCAGCAGTTACCGGATTCTAGCCAAAAACATTCAGTACTTC.

The chain has TRBV11-2 and TRBJ2-7; 7 nucleotides align to TRBD2. Unmatched junction bases numbered 6, after V lost 1 base and J lost 6 bases. CDR3 length: 14 amino acids. Germline V lookup: CDR1 SGHAT, CDR2 FQNNGV. DNA of the CDR3: TGTGCCAGCAGCTTAGTCGAGGGGAGGGGCGAGCAGTACTTC. Its translation is CASSLVEGRGEQYF.